This passage covers 20 T cell receptor beta chains from one sample sequenced in a study of T cells in Graves' hyperthyroidism and ophthalmopathy. Researchers amplified the TCR beta CDR3 regions from RNA transcripts. HTBI primers drove first-round RT-PCR of the TCR CDR3. A single record per CDR3 protein comes from TCRdb applying MiXCR to the multiplex PCR reads. The sample includes 650,000 to 700,000 distinct CDR3 sequences, 15% to 20% of them seen just once. Material for sequencing was blood. Receptors were obtained from a man aged 50 to 60 with Graves' hyperthyroidism.

The chain combines TRBV29-1 with TRBJ2-1; 7 bases match TRBD2. V lost 4 bases to trimming and J lost 5 bases; unmatched junction nucleotides: 11. The CDR3 loop spans 15 amino acids. Germline V CDR1 and CDR2: SQVTM, ANQGSEA. In DNA, the CDR3 is TGCAGCGTTGCGCGGGAGTGGCCATCTAACAATGAGCAGTTCTTC. This encodes CSVAREWPSNNEQFF.

The chain has TRBV7-9 and TRBJ2-3, with TRBD2 as a possible D gene (7 bases). With 5 bases removed from V and 4 bases from J, the gap between germline ends came to 16 bases. Germline CDR1 SEHNR, CDR2 FQNEAQ (reference sequence). CDR3 length equals 15 residues. CDR3 in DNA: TGTGCCAGCAGCCCCGGGGGGCAGGGACCAGATACGCAGTATTTT. As protein: CASSPGGQGPDTQYF. Full variable domain (rest looked up from reference TRBV7-9 and TRBJ2-3): DTGVSQNPRHKITKRGQNVTFRCDPISEHNRLYWYRQTLGQGPEFLTYFQNEAQLEKSRLLSDRFSAERPKGSFSTLEIQRTEQGDSAMYLCASSPGGQGPDTQYFGPGTRLTVL.

This clonotype was recorded at least ten times. The chain joins TRBV7-9 to TRBJ2-5, with TRBD2 identical over 9 bases. The CDR3 runs 15 residues. V trimming: 5 bases; J trimming: 5 bases; junction bases outside the gene matches: 9. Germline CDR1 SEHNR, CDR2 FQNEAQ (reference sequence). The DNA for the CDR3 is TGTGCCAGCAGCATGAATGCGGGAGGGCAGGAGACCCAGTACTTC. This sequence encodes CASSMNAGGQETQYF.

This clonotype has at least ten counts. The CDR3: CASSFLGAYEQYF. CDR3 sequence (DNA): TGTGCCAGCAGTTTTTTGGGGGCGTACGAGCAGTACTTC. The chain combines TRBV28 with TRBJ2-7; a weak D match, TRBD1 (6 bases). The ends were cut back, 3 bases at V and 4 bases at J, with 10 bases in the middle. Germline CDR1 MDHEN, CDR2 SYDVKM. This CDR3 comprises 13 residues.

In its sample, this clonotype was seen many times. This rearrangement joins TRBV18 to TRBJ1-1, with 8 bases matching TRBD1. Losses at the gene ends were 1 base for V and 6 bases for J; bases not matched to a gene: 16. This CDR3 region has 18 residues. Germline CDR1 and CDR2: KGHSH and LQKENI. The CDR3 here is CASSPRVLTAGGQAEAFF. DNA for the CDR3: TGTGCCAGCTCACCACGAGTGCTCACGGCAGGGGGACAGGCTGAAGCTTTCTTT. Using reference TRBV18 and TRBJ1-1 for the parts outside the CDR3, the full variable domain is NAGVMQNPRHLVRRRGQEARLRCSPMKGHSHVYWYRQLPEEGLKFMVYLQKENIIDESGMPKERFSAEFPKEGPSILRIQQVVRGDSAAYFCASSPRVLTAGGQAEAFFGQGTRLTVV.

This clonotype was seen at least ten times. The chain uses TRBV27 and TRBJ1-5; D is possibly TRBD1 (5 bases). Trimming pared 6 bases from V and 5 bases from J, leaving 14 bases between. This CDR3 comprises 14 residues. Germline-derived CDR1 and CDR2 are MNHEY and SMNVEV (reference sequence). The CDR3 nucleotides read TGTGCCAGCAGCGGGGGGGGGTGGGATCAGCCCCAGCATTTT. Its translation is CASSGGGWDQPQHF.

Concerning this clonotype itself: A much larger clone lies one base from this, so it may be a read error. CDR3 DNA sequence: TGTGCCAGCAGTTTTGCGGGAGGAGGGTTCGGGGGGCAGTTCTTC. This encodes CASSFAGGGFGGQFF. The chain has TRBV12-3 or TRBV12-4 and TRBJ2-1, with TRBD2 matching over 8 bases. The CDR3 length is 15 residues. J was trimmed by 12 bases and V by 3 bases; bases with no gene match: 13.

CDR3 sequence: CASSQGTGFTGNTIYF. DNA for the CDR3: TGCGCCAGCAGCCAAGGGACAGGGTTTACTGGAAACACCATATATTTT. The chain couples TRBV4-1 to TRBJ1-3; 8 bases match TRBD1. In germline, CDR1 is MGHRA, CDR2 YSYEKL. V shed 1 base, J shed 2 bases, and the junction held 4 bases outside the gene matches. The CDR3 is made up of 16 amino acids.

This clonotype was recorded at least ten times. The chain has TRBV5-1 and TRBJ2-1, with 10 bases lining up with TRBD2. V trimming: 1 base; J trimming: 7 bases; junction bases outside the gene matches: 5. The germline CDR1 and CDR2 sequences are SGHRS and YFSETQ. The CDR3 extends over 15 amino acids. The CDR3 nucleotides are TGCGCCAGCAGCTTGACTAGCGGGAAAGGAAATGAGCAGTTCTTC. Amino acids: CASSLTSGKGNEQFF.

This clonotype showed up many times. The rearrangement joins TRBV6-1 to TRBJ2-7; 10 bases are shared with TRBD2. The CDR3 spans 13 residues. The germline gives CDR1 MNHNS, CDR2 SASEGT. The J segment lost 6 bases and the V segment lost 6 bases, leaving 5 bases of the junction unmatched. This chain's CDR3 is CASRPGLAFEQYF. The CDR3 coding sequence is TGTGCCAGCAGACCGGGACTAGCGTTCGAGCAGTACTTC.

This clonotype was seen repeatedly, ten times or more. The J gene is TRBJ1-1, the V gene TRBV11-2; D gene ambiguous. This CDR3 comprises 13 residues. Per germline, CDR1 SGHAT and CDR2 FQNNGV. V lost 0 bases and J 6 bases, leaving 8 bases between the germline ends. The CDR3 coding sequence is TGTGCCAGCAGCTTAGATCTGCGCCCTGAAGCTTTCTTT. Translating it yields CASSLDLRPEAFF.

The rearrangement links TRBV27 to TRBJ2-7, with 7 bases aligning to TRBD1. Trimming took 8 bases from V and 3 from J; bases not matched to a gene: 13. Germline lookup yields CDR1 MNHEY and CDR2 SMNVEV (reference sequence). This CDR3 is built from 15 residues. This chain's CDR3 is CASASFLGQNYEQYF. CDR3 nucleotides: TGTGCCAGCGCTTCCTTCCTGGGACAGAACTACGAGCAGTACTTC.

This chain connects TRBV4-1 to TRBJ1-3; D remains ambiguous. The V gene's germline CDR1 is MGHRA and CDR2 YSYEKL. V shed 1 base and J shed 4 bases, with 11 bases lying between them. CDR3 size: 15 residues. The CDR3 bases are TGCGCCAGCAGCCAAGGTCGGGGTTACGGAAACACCATATATTTT. It translates to CASSQGRGYGNTIYF.

CDR3 loop: CAWSSQGDTEAFF. The CDR3 region has the DNA TGTGCCTGGAGTAGTCAAGGGGACACTGAAGCTTTCTTT. V is TRBV30 and J is TRBJ1-1, with D possibly being TRBD1 (5 bases). V was trimmed by 2 bases and J by 3 bases, leaving 10 bases between them. The CDR3 covers 13 residues. Germline-derived CDR1 and CDR2 are GTSNPN and SVGIG (reference sequence).

The J gene is TRBJ1-6, the V gene TRBV20-1; D is perhaps TRBD1 (6 bases). Per germline, CDR1 DFQATT and CDR2 SNEGSKA (reference sequence). This CDR3 spans 17 amino acids. Trimming left V 2 bases short and J 8 bases short, with 22 bases between. DNA for the CDR3: TGCAGTGCTAGATTCACAGGGAAAGGCCTACGGGATTCACCCCTCCACTTT. Translation gives CSARFTGKGLRDSPLHF.

In its sample, this clonotype was seen many times. The J gene is TRBJ2-1, the V gene TRBV9; 7 bases are shared with TRBD1. This CDR3 has 15 residues. With V trimmed by 4 bases and J by 6 bases, 10 bases remained unmatched. Germline lookup yields CDR1 SGDLS and CDR2 YYNGEE. The CDR3 spells CASSSSGTAINEQFF. The CDR3 DNA is TGTGCCAGCAGCTCCTCCGGGACAGCAATCAATGAGCAGTTCTTC.

The sample holds many counts of this clonotype. V and J are TRBV27 and TRBJ2-7, with 7 bases that match TRBD1. The J segment lost 6 bases and the V segment lost 4 bases, leaving 6 bases of the junction unmatched. Looked up from germline, CDR1 is MNHEY and CDR2 is SMNVEV (reference sequence). The CDR3 extends over 13 amino acids. CDR3 sequence reads: CASSSRDRREQYF. The CDR3 nucleotides are TGTGCCAGCAGTTCCCGGGACAGACGCGAGCAGTACTTC.

This clonotype was counted many times. The CDR3 DNA sequence: TGTGCCAGCTCAACAGGTGGGGGGACGTACACTGAAGCTTTCTTT. Protein sequence: CASSTGGGTYTEAFF. The V call is TRBV18, the J call TRBJ1-1; D perhaps matches TRBD1 (5 bases). Germline V CDR1 and CDR2: KGHSH, LQKENI. The CDR3 is made up of 15 amino acids. Trimming shortened V by 5 bases and J by 3 bases, and 16 bases separated the two germline ends.

Of note for this clonotype: A clone one base away is much larger, so this may be a read error. This chain uses TRBV9 with TRBJ2-7, with a tentative D call TRBD2 (6 bases). Germline assignment: CDR1 SGDLS and CDR2 YYNGEE. CDR3 size: 14 residues. The V and J ends lost 1 base and 6 bases respectively, with 14 bases between them. CDR3 sequence: CASSVTLGSVEQYF. CDR3 nucleotides: TGTGCCAGCAGCGTAACCCTCGGGAGCGTCGAGCAGTACTTC. The full variable domain, completed using reference TRBV9 and TRBJ2-7, is DSGVTQTPKHLITATGQRVTLRCSPRSGDLSVYWYQQSLDQGLQFLIQYYNGEERAKGNILERFSAQQFPDLHSELNLSSLELGDSALYFCASSVTLGSVEQYFGPGTRLTVT.

The chain recombines TRBV6-1 with TRBJ2-3, with unresolved D. The V gene's germline CDR1 is MNHNS and CDR2 SASEGT. V dropped 6 bases and J dropped 2 bases, with 12 bases sitting between them. The CDR3 sequence is 14 residues long. CDR3 bases: TGTGCCAGCAGGGTTGGGGATCCCACAGATACGCAGTATTTT. It specifies CASRVGDPTDTQYF.